The present TCR beta chain was sequenced within a study of blood T cell repertoires in COVID-19. Study at large: Italy, Spain and the United States were the sources of the convalescent and acute COVID-19 samples. Nucleic acid was either cDNA or gDNA, and it came from T cells, B-cell-depleted T cells, or PBMCs.

As handled by the study authors: Amplifying reference gene primers gave estimates of nucleated cell counts. Here immunoSEQ multiplex PCR was the method, and the copy in TCRdb shows in-frame clones only, minus some. That table furnishes V, J and clone size, whereas the DNA furnished D and trimming. The data contain about 87,000 clones, about 83% of them singletons. This CDR3 contains 12 residues. Trimming pared 4 bases from V and 7 bases from J, leaving 11 bases between. This sequence joins TRBV23-1 and TRBJ2-7, with D uncertain. TRBV23-1 is an open reading frame, and its role is uncertain. This clonotype originated in a woman aged 55-69 years with acute or convalescent COVID-19. Sequencing input: peripheral blood. In DNA form, the CDR3 reads TGCGCCAGCAGTCCCCGCCAGGTGGAGCAGTACTTC. Protein: CASSPRQVEQYF.